This T cell receptor (beta chain) was retrieved from a study of blood T cell repertoires in COVID-19. The wider study: The United States, Italy and Spain provided the acute and convalescent COVID-19 samples.

After removal of 5 bases from V and 6 bases from J, the junction contained 9 bases not matched to a gene. The germline gives CDR1 SGHAT, CDR2 FQNNGV. This CDR3 has 17 residues. Clones were sequenced by immunoSEQ multiplex PCR, and TCRdb holds only the in-frame ones, with some missing. The sample has 50,000 to 60,000 clones, roughly 90% seen once; the top ten hold about 9.3%. This TCR was recovered from a man in his fifties or sixties with active COVID-19. V usage is TRBV11-2 and J usage is TRBJ2-1; 14 bases line up with TRBD2. Sequenced sample: peripheral blood. This CDR3 is CASSARTSGRFSNEQFF. CDR3 DNA sequence: TGTGCCAGCAGCGCCAGGACTAGCGGGAGGTTCAGCAATGAGCAGTTCTTC.